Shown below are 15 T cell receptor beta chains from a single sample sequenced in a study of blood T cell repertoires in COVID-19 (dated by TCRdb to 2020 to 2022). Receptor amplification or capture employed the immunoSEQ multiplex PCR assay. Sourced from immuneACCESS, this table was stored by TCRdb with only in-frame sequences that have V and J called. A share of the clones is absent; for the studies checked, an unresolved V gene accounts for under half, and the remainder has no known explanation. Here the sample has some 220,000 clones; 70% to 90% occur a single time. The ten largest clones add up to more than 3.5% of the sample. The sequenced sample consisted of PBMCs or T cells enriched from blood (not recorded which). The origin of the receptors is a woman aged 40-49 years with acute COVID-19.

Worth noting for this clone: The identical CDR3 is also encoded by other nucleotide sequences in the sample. CDR3 region: CASSLGTGDGYTF. CDR3 in DNA: TGTGCCAGCAGCTTAGGGACAGGGGATGGCTACACCTTC. This chain links TRBV7-9 with TRBJ1-2, with 9 bases aligning to TRBD1. V was clipped by 1 base and J by 6 bases; unmatched bases: 0. The CDR3 covers 13 residues. CDR1 and CDR2 (germline): SEHNR, FQNEAQ (reference sequence).

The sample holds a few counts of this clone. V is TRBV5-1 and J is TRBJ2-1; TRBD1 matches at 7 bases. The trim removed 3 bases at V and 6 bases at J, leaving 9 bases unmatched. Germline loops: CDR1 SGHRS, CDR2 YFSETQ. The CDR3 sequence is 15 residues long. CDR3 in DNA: TGCGCCAGCAGCTCCCGACAGGGTGCCGTCAATGAGCAGTTCTTC. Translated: CASSSRQGAVNEQFF.

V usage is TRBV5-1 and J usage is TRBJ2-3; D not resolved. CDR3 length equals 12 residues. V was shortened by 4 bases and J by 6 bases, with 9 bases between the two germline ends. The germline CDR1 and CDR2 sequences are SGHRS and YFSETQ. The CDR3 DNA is TGCGCCAGCAGCCGTCTGTTTGATACGCAGTATTTT. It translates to CASSRLFDTQYF.

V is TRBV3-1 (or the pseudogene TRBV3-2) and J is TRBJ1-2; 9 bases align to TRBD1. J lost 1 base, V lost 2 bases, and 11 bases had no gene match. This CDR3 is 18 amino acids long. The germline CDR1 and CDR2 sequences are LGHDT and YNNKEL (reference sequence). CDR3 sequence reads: CASSQPPGTGTLNYGYTF. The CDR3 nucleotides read TGTGCCAGCAGCCAACCCCCGGGGACAGGGACACTTAACTATGGCTACACCTTC.

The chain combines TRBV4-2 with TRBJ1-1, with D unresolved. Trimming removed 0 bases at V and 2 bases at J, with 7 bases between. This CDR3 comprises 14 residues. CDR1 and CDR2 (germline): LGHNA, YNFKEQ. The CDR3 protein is CASSQDILNTEAFF. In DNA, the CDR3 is TGTGCCAGCAGCCAAGATATTCTCAACACTGAAGCTTTCTTT.

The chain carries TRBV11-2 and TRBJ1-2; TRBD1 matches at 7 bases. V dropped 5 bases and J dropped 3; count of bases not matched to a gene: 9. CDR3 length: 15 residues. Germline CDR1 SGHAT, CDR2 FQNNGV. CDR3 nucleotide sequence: TGTGCCAGCAGCCCCCGGTCGGGACAGCACTATGGCTACACCTTC. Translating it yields CASSPRSGQHYGYTF.

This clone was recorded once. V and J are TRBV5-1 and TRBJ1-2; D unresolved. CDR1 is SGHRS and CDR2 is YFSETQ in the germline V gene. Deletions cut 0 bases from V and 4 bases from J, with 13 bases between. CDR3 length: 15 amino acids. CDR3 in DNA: TGCGCCAGCAGCTTGGGGGCAGAACTAGGCTATGGCTACACCTTC. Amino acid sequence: CASSLGAELGYGYTF.

The CDR3 spells CASSRRQGAGYGYTF. CDR3 DNA sequence: TGTGCCAGCAGCCGTCGACAGGGGGCTGGCTATGGCTACACCTTC. The V and J genes are TRBV3-1 (or the pseudogene TRBV3-2) and TRBJ1-2; 10 bases are shared with TRBD1. Trimming removed 4 bases from V and 4 bases from J; junction bases left unmatched: 6. The CDR3 extends over 15 amino acids. Germline-derived CDR1 and CDR2 are LGHDT and YNNKEL (reference sequence).

The CDR3 sequence is CASTPDKRYGYTF. In nucleotides, the CDR3 is TGTGCCAGCACCCCGGACAAGCGCTATGGCTACACCTTC. The V call is TRBV5-6, the J call TRBJ1-2, with TRBD1 as a possible D gene (5 bases). The germline gives CDR1 SGHDT, CDR2 YYEEEE. V lost 6 bases and J lost 4, with 13 bases in between. CDR3 length: 13 residues.

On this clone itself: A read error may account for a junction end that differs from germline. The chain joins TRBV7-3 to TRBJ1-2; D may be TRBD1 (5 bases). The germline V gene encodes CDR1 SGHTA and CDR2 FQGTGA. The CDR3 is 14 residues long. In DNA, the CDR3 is TGTGCCAGCAGCGTAACAGGACTTAACTATGGCTACACCTTC. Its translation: CASSVTGLNYGYTF.

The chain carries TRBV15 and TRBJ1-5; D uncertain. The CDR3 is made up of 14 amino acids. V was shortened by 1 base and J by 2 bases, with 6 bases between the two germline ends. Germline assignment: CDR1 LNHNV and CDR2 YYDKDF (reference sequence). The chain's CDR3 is CATSRAGGNQPQHF. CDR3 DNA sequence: TGTGCCACCAGCAGAGCGGGTGGCAATCAGCCCCAGCATTTT.

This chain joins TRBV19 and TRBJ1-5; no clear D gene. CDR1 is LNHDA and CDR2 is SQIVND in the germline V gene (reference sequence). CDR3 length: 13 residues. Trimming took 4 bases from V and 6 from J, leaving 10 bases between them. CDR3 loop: CASSTGSIQPQHF. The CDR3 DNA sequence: TGTGCCAGTAGTACGGGTTCGATTCAGCCCCAGCATTTT.

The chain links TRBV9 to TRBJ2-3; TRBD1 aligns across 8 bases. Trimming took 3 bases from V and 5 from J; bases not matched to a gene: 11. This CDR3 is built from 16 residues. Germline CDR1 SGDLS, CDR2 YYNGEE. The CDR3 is CASSEGQEQAGDTQYF. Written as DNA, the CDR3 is TGTGCCAGCAGCGAGGGACAGGAGCAAGCAGGAGATACGCAGTATTTT.

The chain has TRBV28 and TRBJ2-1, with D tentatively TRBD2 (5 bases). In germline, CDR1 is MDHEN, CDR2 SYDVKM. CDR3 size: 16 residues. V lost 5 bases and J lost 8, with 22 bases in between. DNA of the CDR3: TGTGCCAGCAGTCCCCCTGCGGGCCACTATCCATATGAGCAGTTCTTC. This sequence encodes CASSPPAGHYPYEQFF.

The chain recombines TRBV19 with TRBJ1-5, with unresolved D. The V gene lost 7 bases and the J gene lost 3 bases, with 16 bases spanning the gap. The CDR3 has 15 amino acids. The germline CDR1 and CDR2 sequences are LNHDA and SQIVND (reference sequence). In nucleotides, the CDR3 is TGTGCCAGTACCCCCTCGGCGGGGTCCAATCAGCCCCAGCATTTT. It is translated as CASTPSAGSNQPQHF.